These T cell receptor beta chains were read from a single sample in a study of molecular identifiers for immune sequencing clone quantification. TCRdb passed the PCR reads through MiXCR, listing each CDR3 protein once. Of hundreds of thousands of distinct CDR3 sequences listed, 25% are singletons. The sequencing sample was made of naive CD8+ T cells from blood, with Jurkat cell RNA spiked in. These TCRs come from a human donor in good health. Some libraries in this study had Jurkat cell RNA spiked in. Both conserved end residues are part of each CDR3. D genes are given only for firm matches. Where a row states a size, it is once, few, many or the class of an expanded clone; other rows omit it.

TRBJ1-2,TRBD1,TRBV7-2,.,CASNHPSRDRGQNYGYTF,TGTGCCAGCAACCATCCGTCCCGGGACAGGGGTCAAAACTATGGCTACACCTTC
TRBJ2-3,TRBD2,TRBV9,.,CASSVGTSGVITDTQYF,TGTGCCAGCAGCGTAGGGACTAGCGGGGTAATTACAGATACGCAGTATTTT
TRBJ2-1,TRBD2,TRBV7-2,.,CASSNVAGGYNEQFF,TGTGCCAGCAGCAATGTAGCGGGAGGTTACAATGAGCAGTTCTTC
TRBJ1-1,.,TRBV5-1,few,CASRLDSNTEAFF,TGCGCCAGCAGGCTAGACAGTAACACTGAAGCTTTCTTT
TRBJ2-1,.,TRBV5-4,.,CASSLDSASSYNEQFF,TGTGCCAGCAGCTTGGATAGCGCGAGCTCCTACAATGAGCAGTTCTTC
TRBJ2-7,.,TRBV4-1,.,CASSVPGSTYEQYF,TGCGCCAGCAGCGTTCCCGGGAGCACCTACGAGCAGTACTTC
TRBJ2-5,.,TRBV7-9,.,CASSASGPRLETQYF,TGTGCCAGCAGCGCATCCGGGCCTCGGTTAGAGACCCAGTACTTC
TRBJ2-7,.,TRBV5-1,.,CASSYLDFSYEQYF,TGCGCCAGCAGCTACCTCGATTTCTCCTACGAGCAGTACTTC
TRBJ2-2,.,TRBV4-3,few,CASSQVMTGFNTGELFF,TGCGCCAGCAGCCAAGTTATGACGGGATTCAACACCGGGGAGCTGTTTTTT
TRBJ2-1,TRBD2,TRBV3-1,.,CASSDRTSGSNEQFF,TGTGCCAGCAGCGACCGGACTAGCGGGAGTAATGAGCAGTTCTTC
TRBJ1-5,.,TRBV7-2,many,CASSLEAGSTNQPQHF,TGTGCCAGCAGCTTAGAGGCAGGGTCGACCAATCAGCCCCAGCATTTT
TRBJ2-3,.,TRBV3-1,many,CASSQVGEGDTQYF,TGTGCCAGCAGCCAAGTAGGGGAAGGCGATACGCAGTATTTT
TRBJ1-1,.,TRBV3-1,.,CASSQVGDTEAFF,TGTGCCAGCAGCCAAGTGGGAGACACTGAAGCTTTCTTT
TRBJ2-2,.,TRBV30,.,CAWSVIGAQDTGELFF,TGTGCCTGGAGTGTAATAGGGGCGCAGGACACCGGGGAGCTGTTTTTT
TRBJ2-5,.,TRBV15,many,CATSRVDRGAEETQYF,TGTGCCACCAGCAGAGTTGACCGAGGAGCGGAAGAGACCCAGTACTTC
TRBJ1-1,.,TRBV7-9,many,CASSFSGGSMNTEAFF,TGTGCCAGCAGCTTCTCCGGGGGAAGTATGAACACTGAAGCTTTCTTT
TRBJ2-1,TRBD2,TRBV6-2/TRBV6-3,.,CASRATRGLAGVNEQFF,TGTGCCAGCAGGGCGACTCGGGGACTAGCGGGGGTAAATGAGCAGTTCTTC
TRBJ2-7,.,TRBV12-3/TRBV12-4,few,CASSPWMTSSYEQYF,TGTGCCAGCAGCCCCTGGATGACCAGCTCCTACGAGCAGTACTTC
TRBJ2-3,TRBD1,TRBV4-3,.,CASSQDDRVIADTQYF,TGCGCCAGCAGCCAAGATGACAGGGTGATAGCAGATACGCAGTATTTT
TRBJ2-7,TRBD2,TRBV28,.,CASSSSGRGARGEQYF,TGTGCCAGCAGCTCTAGCGGGAGAGGGGCCCGGGGAGAGCAGTACTTC
TRBJ2-5,TRBD1,TRBV9,.,CASGVLRTGDQETQHF,TGTGCCAGCGGCGTACTTAGGACAGGGGATCAAGAGACCCAGCACTTC
TRBJ2-7,.,TRBV20-1,.,CSARDVSSYEQYF,TGCAGTGCTAGAGACGTAAGTAGCTACGAGCAGTACTTC
TRBJ2-1,.,TRBV6-2/TRBV6-3,few,CASSSPGRSSYNEQFF,TGTGCCAGCAGTTCTCCGGGGCGAAGCTCCTACAATGAGCAGTTCTTC
TRBJ2-5,.,TRBV15,few,CAASSDKETQYF,TGTGCCGCCTCGTCCGATAAAGAGACCCAGTACTTC
TRBJ2-3,TRBD2,TRBV9,.,CASSVVSSGRDLTDTQYF,TGTGCCAGCAGCGTAGTGTCTAGCGGGAGGGACCTAACAGATACGCAGTATTTT
TRBJ2-7,TRBD2,TRBV5-6,many,CASSLSGLPNYEQYF,TGTGCCAGCAGCTTGTCGGGACTACCAAACTACGAGCAGTACTTC
TRBJ2-2,.,TRBV12-3/TRBV12-4,many,CASSFSGLIGELFF,TGTGCCAGCAGTTTTTCCGGGTTGATCGGGGAGCTGTTTTTT
TRBJ2-2,.,TRBV11-2,.,CASSLYQGIGELFF,TGTGCCAGCAGCCTTTATCAAGGGATCGGGGAGCTGTTTTTT
TRBJ2-5,.,TRBV5-4,few,CASSFNIETQYF,TGTGCCAGCAGCTTCAATATAGAGACCCAGTACTTC
TRBJ2-1,.,TRBV9,.,CASSPPSSGRPEQFF,TGTGCCAGCAGCCCACCCTCGTCCGGACGACCGGAGCAGTTCTTC
TRBJ1-1,.,TRBV4-3,few,CASSQVLRGNTEAFF,TGCGCCAGCAGCCAAGTTTTAAGGGGGAACACTGAAGCTTTCTTT
TRBJ2-7,TRBD2,TRBV12-3/TRBV12-4,many,CASSRAGVPREQYF,TGTGCCAGCAGTAGAGCGGGGGTCCCTAGGGAGCAGTACTTC
TRBJ2-3,TRBD1,TRBV11-2,.,CASSARRGGSTDTQYF,TGTGCCAGCAGCGCAAGGAGAGGGGGCAGCACAGATACGCAGTATTTT
TRBJ1-1,.,TRBV7-9,.,CANNFSGTETFF,TGTGCCAACAACTTTTCCGGGACTGAAACTTTCTTT
TRBJ2-7,.,TRBV6-1,once,CARSPRSPYEQYF,TGTGCCCGCAGTCCCCGGTCCCCCTACGAGCAGTACTTC